A single sample is the source of the 14 T cell receptor beta chains below, sequenced in a study of T cell clonality in common variable immunodeficiency. This table comes from immunoSEQ multiplex PCR, and its TCRdb copy is limited to in-frame clones, with some not included. The sample presents 35,000 or so clones, none singletons. Sequences were obtained from peripheral blood mononuclear cells. The receptors originated from a person aged 18-69 years in good health.

This clone was observed at least ten times. The read ends 3 residues early relative to the CDR3; the germline J gene fills the gap. V usage is TRBV20-1 and J usage is TRBJ2-3, with 11 bases identical to TRBD2. V was clipped by 5 bases and J by 6 bases; unmatched bases: 13. This CDR3 is 16 amino acids long. Germline lookup yields CDR1 DFQATT and CDR2 SNEGSKA (reference sequence). The CDR3 protein is CSAPSLIPSGRDTQYF. CDR3 DNA (partial): TGCAGTGCTCCAAGTTTGATCCCTAGCGGGAGGGATACG.

This clone was counted ten times or more. The read ends 3 residues shy of where the CDR3 ends; the end is completed using the germline J gene. J is TRBJ1-1 and V is TRBV7-2, with TRBD1 matching 9 bases. The germline CDR1 and CDR2 sequences are SGHTA and FQGNSA. The CDR3 is 14 residues long. V shed 4 bases, J shed 1 base, and the junction held 1 base outside the gene matches. The sequenced CDR3 bases are TGTGCCAGCAGCTGGGGACAGGGGAACACTGAA. It specifies CASSWGQGNTE. The complete CDR3 reads CASSWGQGNTEAFF.

This clone was recorded at least ten times. The read halts 3 residues ahead of the CDR3 end, with the missing end drawn from the germline J gene. This chain joins TRBV6-1 and TRBJ1-1; TRBD1 might be the D (5 bases). This CDR3 contains 16 residues. V was shortened by 0 bases and J by 3 bases, with 14 bases between the two germline ends. Germline V gene sequence: CDR1 MNHNS, CDR2 SASEGT. The CDR3 loop is CASSEAGIPRDTEAFF. The part of the CDR3 DNA that was read is TGTGCCAGCAGTGAAGCGGGGATCCCCAGGGACACTGAA.

This clone was found many times. The read stops 3 residues short of the end of the CDR3; the missing end is completed from the germline J gene. The rearrangement uses TRBV18 and TRBJ2-3, with TRBD2 matching over 13 bases. The CDR3 has 16 amino acids. Germline V gives CDR1 KGHSH, CDR2 LQKENI. J was trimmed by 2 bases and V by 3 bases; bases with no gene match: 2. The CDR3 DNA, read in part, is TGTGCCAGCTCACCGGGACTAGCGGGACACACAGATACG. Translated, it gives CASSPGLAGHTDT. The complete CDR3 protein is CASSPGLAGHTDTQYF. The whole variable domain, remainder taken from reference TRBV18 and TRBJ2-3, is NAGVMQNPRHLVRRRGQEARLRCSPMKGHSHVYWYRQLPEEGLKFMVYLQKENIIDESGMPKERFSAEFPKEGPSILRIQQVVRGDSAAYFCASSPGLAGHTDTQYFGPGTRLTVL.

This clone has a count of ten or more. The DNA ends 3 residues before the CDR3 does, and the rest of the CDR3 is filled in from the germline J gene. This rearrangement joins TRBV5-6 to TRBJ1-1, with a weak D call TRBD1 (6 bases). Germline CDR1 and CDR2: SGHDT and YYEEEE. V was pared by 3 bases and J by 7 bases, with 10 bases between. The CDR3 consists of 12 residues. The covered CDR3 bases are TGTGCCAGCAGCTCCCCACAGGGTGAA. Its protein is CASSSPQGE. The whole CDR3 protein is CASSSPQGEAFF.

This clone was counted at least ten times. The CDR3 is CASSLEQPNSPLHF. CDR3 DNA, as far as it was read: TGTGCCAGCAGCTTAGAACAGCCTAATTCACCC. The rearrangement links TRBV7-9 to TRBJ1-6; no definite D call. The read comes to an end 3 residues before the CDR3 does, leaving the germline J gene to fill in the end. V gave up 1 base and J gave up 6 bases, with 7 bases separating them. Germline V gene sequence: CDR1 SEHNR, CDR2 FQNEAQ (reference sequence). The CDR3 runs 14 residues.

This clone was observed many times. The sequence runs out 3 residues before the end of the CDR3; the remainder is reconstructed from the germline J gene. The chain combines TRBV7-2 with TRBJ2-7, with 7 nucleotides matching TRBD2. With 5 bases clipped from V and 4 bases from J, the junction kept 11 bases outside the gene matches. Germline V gene lookup returns CDR1 SGHTA and CDR2 FQGNSA. The CDR3 spans 15 residues. Partial CDR3 DNA: TGTGCCAGCAGCGCCCGACTAGCCGGGAGTTACGAG. Translation gives CASSARLAGSYE. The whole CDR3 is CASSARLAGSYEQYF.

This clone was detected a few times. The CDR3 extends 3 residues past the end of the read, so its final part is completed from the germline J gene. The chain has TRBV2 and TRBJ2-2; 12 bases are a match to TRBD2. With 4 bases clipped from V and 8 bases from J, the junction kept 5 bases outside the gene matches. Germline-derived CDR1 and CDR2 are SNHLY and FYNNEI. The CDR3 contains 15 residues. The sequenced CDR3 bases are TGTGCCAGCAGTGGTAGACTAGCGGGAGAAGGGGAG. This encodes CASSGRLAGEGE. Given in full, the CDR3 is CASSGRLAGEGELFF.

In its sample, this clone was seen many times. The CDR3 end is not reached by the read, which stops 3 residues before it; the germline J gene fills it in. This sequence joins TRBV19 and TRBJ1-4, with D perhaps matching TRBD1 (5 bases). V lost 7 bases and J lost 0, with 15 bases in between. The germline CDR1 and CDR2 sequences are LNHDA and SQIVND (reference sequence). The CDR3 is 16 residues long. CDR3 sequence: CASTSQGGATNEKLFF. CDR3 bases read: TGTGCCAGTACCTCCCAGGGCGGAGCAACTAATGAAAAA.

This clone was counted ten times or more. Mismatch with germline at one junction end may stem from a read error. The part of the CDR3 DNA that was read is TGCGCCAGCAGCCAAGATCTGCAGGCCGCAGGCAATCAGCCC. It encodes CASSQDLQAAGNQP. The full CDR3 reads CASSQDLQAAGNQPQHF. The chain links TRBV4-2 to TRBJ1-5, with D unresolved. The observed sequence ends 3 residues before the CDR3 terminus, with the missing tail filled in from the germline J gene. Germline V gene sequence: CDR1 LGHNA, CDR2 YNFKEQ. This CDR3 is built from 17 residues.

This clone was recorded at least ten times. The CDR3 end falls 3 residues outside the read, so it is completed with the germline J gene. This chain joins TRBV5-6 and TRBJ2-1; a weak D match, TRBD1 (7 bases). The V and J ends lost 1 base and 9 bases respectively, with 14 bases between them. The CDR3 has 14 residues. Germline values: CDR1 SGHDT, CDR2 YYEEEE. The CDR3 is CASSLLSGGGEQFF. The DNA read from the CDR3 is TGTGCCAGCAGCTTGTTATCAGGGGGAGGTGAG.

This clone came up many times. The CDR3 end is not reached by the read, which stops 3 residues before it; the germline J gene fills it in. V is TRBV18 and J is TRBJ1-5; D call uncertain. Germline lookup yields CDR1 KGHSH and CDR2 LQKENI. This CDR3 comprises 13 residues. Deletions cut 1 base from V and 5 bases from J, with 6 bases between. The DNA read from the CDR3 is TGTGCCAGCTCACCACGCGGGGATCAGCCC. It codes for CASSPRGDQP. From start to end, the CDR3 is CASSPRGDQPQHF.

This clone was picked up many times. The read terminates 3 residues ahead of where the CDR3 ends, so the germline J gene completes it. Other DNA sequences in this specimen translate into the identical CDR3. V usage is TRBV18 and J usage is TRBJ1-1; TRBD1 might be the D (6 bases). V was shortened by 3 bases and J by 4 bases, with 9 bases between the two germline ends. Germline CDR1 and CDR2: KGHSH and LQKENI. The CDR3 totals 13 residues. CDR3 DNA, as far as it was read: TGTGCCAGCTCACCCGAACAGGGCACTGAA. It codes for CASSPEQGTE. The complete CDR3 protein is CASSPEQGTEAFF.

This clone was found many times. The read stops 3 residues short of the end of the CDR3; the missing end is completed from the germline J gene. The rearrangement links TRBV20-1 to TRBJ2-3, with D possibly being TRBD1 (5 bases). The germline V gene has CDR1 DFQATT and CDR2 SNEGSKA (reference sequence). Trimming took 5 bases from V and 4 from J, leaving 13 bases between them. This CDR3 is 13 amino acids long. The DNA read from the CDR3 is TGCAGTGCTCGCGCTTTCAGGGCAGATACG. This translates into CSARAFRADT. From start to end, the CDR3 is CSARAFRADTQYF.